The 31 T cell receptor beta chains given below trace back to one sample, sequenced in a study of glioma-infiltrating T cells. TCR alpha and beta CDR3 regions were amplified from RNA using iRepertoire nested multiplex PCR. MiXCR was run by TCRdb on the multiplex PCR reads, yielding one entry per CDR3 protein. Of fewer than 90,000 distinct CDR3 sequences detected, 20% to 25% appear once; the ten largest clones hold 6.7%. The sample was glioma tissue, nonneoplastic brain tissue, or PBMCs (not recorded which). The source is a human donor with low-grade glioma or glioblastoma, undergoing nonglioma brain surgery, or in good health (not recorded which).

This clonotype has a count of ten or more. The chain links TRBV19 to TRBJ2-3; D is unresolved. Germline lookup yields CDR1 LNHDA and CDR2 SQIVND (reference sequence). V was shortened by 5 bases and J by 4 bases, with 7 bases between the two germline ends. The CDR3 spans 12 residues. The CDR3 region has the DNA TGTGCCAGTAGTCCTACGGCAGATACGCAGTATTTT. It is translated as CASSPTADTQYF. Complete variable domain (other parts from reference TRBV19 and TRBJ2-3): DGGITQSPKYLFRKEGQNVTLSCEQNLNHDAMYWYRQDPGQGLRLIYYSQIVNDFQKGDIAEGYSVSREKKESFPLTVTSAQKNPTAFYLCASSPTADTQYFGPGTRLTVL.

In this sample, this clonotype turned up many times. This sequence joins TRBV6-1 and TRBJ1-1; D is undetermined. The ends were cut back, 6 bases at V and 4 bases at J, with 9 bases in the middle. The CDR3 runs to 12 residues. Germline V gene lookup returns CDR1 MNHNS and CDR2 SASEGT. The CDR3 loop is CASRPGVTEAFF. As DNA, the CDR3 is TGTGCCAGCAGACCCGGGGTCACTGAAGCTTTCTTT.

This clonotype was seen a handful of times. The chain uses TRBV5-1 and TRBJ1-4, with D unresolved. There are 13 residues in the CDR3. Trimming removed 4 bases at V and 8 bases at J, with 12 bases between. CDR1 SGHRS and CDR2 YFSETQ come from the germline V gene. The chain's CDR3 is CASSRDLGEKLFF. The CDR3 DNA reads as TGCGCCAGCAGCCGAGATCTGGGGGAAAAACTGTTTTTT.

A remark on this clonotype: Since a much larger clone is just one base distant, this may be a read error. This sequence joins TRBV5-1 and TRBJ1-2; tentatively, D is TRBD1 (5 bases). Germline loops: CDR1 SGHRS, CDR2 YFSETQ. There are 14 residues in the CDR3. The chain's CDR3 is CASSSGTPNYCYTF. The DNA of the CDR3 is TGCGCCAGCAGCTCCGGGACTCCTAACTATTGCTACACCTTC.

To note about this clonotype: One junction end disagrees with the germline gene, perhaps due to a read error. This chain connects TRBV18 to TRBJ2-1; 10 nucleotides agree with TRBD2. The CDR3 is 16 residues long. Germline lookup yields CDR1 KGHSH and CDR2 LQKENI. This CDR3 is CAGSSTLAGAYNEQFF. CDR3 DNA: TGTGCCGGCTCGTCTACCCTAGCGGGGGCCTACAATGAGCAGTTCTTC.

This clonotype has a count of ten or more. The V and J genes are TRBV6-5 and TRBJ2-3, with D unresolved. The germline gives CDR1 MNHEY, CDR2 SVGAGI. V lost 2 bases to trimming and J lost 3 bases, with 6 bases between them. This CDR3 is 13 amino acids long. CDR3: CASSYQITDTQYF. Written as DNA, the CDR3 is TGTGCCAGCAGTTACCAAATTACAGATACGCAGTATTTT.

This clonotype was observed many times. This chain joins TRBV2 and TRBJ1-1, with D uncertain. The V and J ends lost 2 bases and 6 bases respectively, with 7 bases between them. This CDR3 is built from 12 residues. Germline V gene sequence: CDR1 SNHLY, CDR2 FYNNEI. The DNA for the CDR3 is TGTGCCAGCAGTGAACGCCGTGCTGAAGCTTTCTTT. Translation gives CASSERRAEAFF.

The chain combines TRBV11-2 with TRBJ1-3, with no clear D. The germline V gene has CDR1 SGHAT and CDR2 FQNNGV. Trimming took off 6 bases at V and 4 bases at J, with 4 bases between the two ends. The CDR3 covers 11 residues. As DNA, the CDR3 is TGTGCCAGCAGGGACGGAAACACCATATATTTT. Its translation: CASRDGNTIYF.

This clonotype came up many times. The chain carries TRBV11-2 and TRBJ2-3; D is uncertain. V gave up 1 base and J gave up 6 bases, with 5 bases separating them. The CDR3 runs to 12 residues. The V gene's germline CDR1 is SGHAT and CDR2 FQNNGV. Here the CDR3 reads CASSLGYDTQYF. The CDR3 region has the DNA TGTGCCAGCAGCTTAGGGTACGATACGCAGTATTTT. Supplemented by reference TRBV11-2 and TRBJ2-3, the full variable domain reads EAGVAQSPRYKIIEKRQSVAFWCNPISGHATLYWYQQILGQGPKLLIQFQNNGVVDDSQLPKDRFSAERLKGVDSTLKIQPAKLEDSAVYLCASSLGYDTQYFGPGTRLTVL.

This clonotype was counted at least ten times. The chain recombines TRBV12-3 or TRBV12-4 with TRBJ1-5, with TRBD1 identical over 8 bases. This CDR3 is built from 16 residues. V lost 3 bases, J lost 0 bases, and 4 bases stayed unmatched. Here the CDR3 reads CASSFGGQVSNQPQHF. The DNA for the CDR3 is TGTGCCAGCAGTTTTGGGGGACAGGTTAGCAATCAGCCCCAGCATTTT.

In its sample, this clonotype was seen many times. The V gene is TRBV19, the J gene TRBJ1-5, with D uncertain. The CDR3 is made up of 15 amino acids. The germline CDR1 and CDR2 sequences are LNHDA and SQIVND (reference sequence). V gave up 5 bases and J gave up 6 bases, with 17 bases separating them. The CDR3 sequence is CASSPTVGFGQPQHF. CDR3 bases: TGTGCCAGTAGTCCAACTGTGGGTTTTGGTCAGCCCCAGCATTTT.

This clonotype occurred many times. The J gene is TRBJ2-5, the V gene TRBV24-1; D possibly corresponds to TRBD2 (5 bases). Germline assignment: CDR1 KGHDR and CDR2 SFDVKD. This CDR3 region has 15 residues. Trimming removed 9 bases from V and 1 base from J, with 17 bases in between. The CDR3 bases are TGTGCCACCTCGGACTCCAAAACCCCCCAAGAGACCCAGTACTTC. It encodes CATSDSKTPQETQYF.

This clonotype occurred many times. The chain employs TRBV2 and TRBJ2-7, with D unresolved. The germline V and J ends were trimmed by 5 bases and 2 bases, with 7 bases remaining between them. The germline V gene encodes CDR1 SNHLY and CDR2 FYNNEI. The CDR3 length is 12 residues. This CDR3 is CASSSRPYEQYF. The CDR3 DNA is TGTGCCAGCAGTTCCCGACCCTACGAGCAGTACTTC. The whole variable domain, remainder taken from reference TRBV2 and TRBJ2-7, is EPEVTQTPSHQVTQMGQEVILRCVPISNHLYFYWYRQILGQKVEFLVSFYNNEISEKSEIFDDQFSVERPDGSNFTLKIRSTKLEDSAMYFCASSSRPYEQYFGPGTRLTVT.

The chain couples TRBV11-2 to TRBJ2-7; TRBD1 is a possible D gene (7 bases). Germline V gives CDR1 SGHAT, CDR2 FQNNGV. V lost 5 bases and J lost 3, with 17 bases in between. The CDR3 is 15 amino acids. As DNA, the CDR3 is TGTGCCAGCAGCCACCTTAACAGGGGACTCTACGAGCAGTACTTC. It encodes CASSHLNRGLYEQYF.

This clonotype was picked up many times. The chain employs TRBV20-1 and TRBJ2-5; D gene unclear. V was clipped by 3 bases and J by 5 bases, with 10 bases between them. The CDR3 sequence is 12 residues long. Germline CDR1 and CDR2: DFQATT and SNEGSKA (reference sequence). The CDR3 DNA follows: TGCAGTGCTAGCCGAGCTCGCGAGACCCAGTACTTC. It specifies CSASRARETQYF.

In this sample, this clonotype turned up many times. The CDR3 protein is CASSRDRGTTDTQYF. The CDR3 DNA reads as TGTGCCAGCAGCCGGGACAGGGGGACCACAGATACGCAGTATTTT. V usage is TRBV2 and J usage is TRBJ2-3, with 11 bases fitting TRBD1. Germline assignment: CDR1 SNHLY and CDR2 FYNNEI. The CDR3 is 15 amino acids. J lost 2 bases, V lost 6 bases, and 4 bases had no gene match.

This clonotype was seen ten or more times. The chain joins TRBV12-5 to TRBJ2-3; D call uncertain. Germline V gene lookup returns CDR1 LGHNT and CDR2 FRNRAP. CDR3 length: 14 residues. V lost 3 bases, J lost 1 base, and 8 bases lay in between. This CDR3 is CASGFLLGTDTQYF. The CDR3 nucleotides are TGTGCTAGTGGTTTCCTTCTGGGCACAGATACGCAGTATTTT.

The chain joins TRBV5-5 to TRBJ1-5; unclear D gene. Per germline, CDR1 SGHKS and CDR2 YYEKEE (reference sequence). V shed 1 base and J shed 4 bases, with 18 bases lying between them. There are 17 residues in the CDR3. The CDR3 DNA reads TGTGCCAGCAGCTTGCTTTCGGGGAGGTCCGGAAATCAGCCCCAGCATTTT. This codes for CASSLLSGRSGNQPQHF.

Ten or more counts support this clonotype. This chain uses TRBV7-8 with TRBJ2-7; 7 nucleotides line up with TRBD1. V was clipped by 4 bases and J by 0 bases; unmatched bases: 3. This CDR3 contains 14 residues. Looked up from germline, CDR1 is SGHVS and CDR2 is FQNEAQ. The CDR3 is CASSYRDSSYEQYF. CDR3 nucleotides: TGTGCCAGCAGCTACCGGGACAGCTCCTACGAGCAGTACTTC.

This clonotype was seen a single time. A read error may be the cause here, since a much bigger clone is one base away. The chain employs TRBV29-1 and TRBJ1-5; no reliable D call. The CDR3 runs 14 residues. Trimming took off 5 bases at V and 0 bases at J, with 11 bases between the two ends. Germline V gives CDR1 SQVTM, CDR2 ANQGSEA. Here the CDR3 DNA reads TGCAGCGTTTGTGACACGATTAGCAATCAGCCCCAGCATTTT. Its translation: CSVCDTISNQPQHF.

This clonotype was seen more than once but under ten times. V is TRBV12-3 or TRBV12-4 and J is TRBJ2-7, with TRBD2 matching 11 bases. The CDR3 is made up of 15 amino acids. V shed 3 bases, J shed 4 bases, and the junction held 5 bases outside the gene matches. CDR3 residues: CASSFLTSGEYEQYF. The CDR3, as DNA: TGTGCCAGCAGTTTTCTGACTAGCGGGGAATACGAGCAGTACTTC.

The rearrangement links TRBV10-1 to TRBJ2-7, with TRBD1 matching 8 bases. The CDR3 is made up of 16 amino acids. Per germline, CDR1 WNHNN and CDR2 SYGVQD (reference sequence). The V gene end was trimmed by 4 bases and the J gene end by 2 bases; junction bases not matched to a gene: 10. The CDR3 nucleotides read TGCGCCAGCAGTGCCAGCACGGACAGGGTGGCCTACGAGCAGTACTTC. This translates into CASSASTDRVAYEQYF.

In this sample, this clonotype turned up many times. This sequence joins TRBV27 and TRBJ1-2, with TRBD1 matching over 7 bases. The CDR3 runs 15 residues. CDR1 and CDR2 (germline): MNHEY, SMNVEV (reference sequence). The J segment lost 8 bases and the V segment lost 8 bases, leaving 17 bases of the junction unmatched. The CDR3 coding sequence is TGTGCCAGCCGTCTTCTCGGGACAGAAGGGCGCGGCTACACCTTC. Translated, it gives CASRLLGTEGRGYTF.

This clonotype was counted at least ten times. The V call is TRBV18, the J call TRBJ1-5; D is ambiguous. V lost 6 bases, J lost 0 bases, and 12 bases lay in between. The CDR3 contains 15 residues. Germline loops: CDR1 KGHSH, CDR2 LQKENI. CDR3 protein: CASSHESGSNQPQHF. The CDR3 DNA sequence: TGTGCCAGCTCTCACGAGTCAGGTAGCAATCAGCCCCAGCATTTT. Complete variable domain (other parts from reference TRBV18 and TRBJ1-5): NAGVMQNPRHLVRRRGQEARLRCSPMKGHSHVYWYRQLPEEGLKFMVYLQKENIIDESGMPKERFSAEFPKEGPSILRIQQVVRGDSAAYFCASSHESGSNQPQHFGDGTRLSIL.

This clonotype has ten or more counts. V and J are TRBV20-1 and TRBJ2-5; no firm D call. Germline V CDR1 and CDR2: DFQATT, SNEGSKA (reference sequence). The CDR3 consists of 12 residues. V lost 3 bases and J 5 bases, leaving 10 bases between the germline ends. The CDR3 DNA follows: TGCAGTGCTAGTTTGGGCGCGGAGACCCAGTACTTC. Protein product: CSASLGAETQYF.

This clonotype has at least ten counts. The chain carries TRBV10-3 and TRBJ2-5; D remains unclear. CDR3 length: 12 residues. Germline values: CDR1 ENHRY, CDR2 SYGVKD. Trimming left V 3 bases short and J 3 bases short, with 5 bases between. CDR3 nucleotide sequence: TGTGCCATCAGTGACCGTAAAGAGACCCAGTACTTC. Translated: CAISDRKETQYF.

Points on this clonotype: A clone one base away is much larger, so this may be a read error. As the CDR3 is not closed by the conserved phenylalanine or tryptophan, this likely results from a read error. This sequence joins TRBV5-1 and TRBJ1-2; unclear D gene. This CDR3 spans 15 amino acids. Trimming stripped 3 bases from V and 4 bases from J, with 16 bases between. Germline CDR1 is SGHRS and CDR2 is YFSETQ. CDR3 sequence reads: CASSSEHATPYGYTL. CDR3 bases: TGCGCCAGCAGCTCGGAACATGCTACCCCCTATGGCTACACCCTC.

This clonotype was counted many times. The rearrangement links TRBV20-1 to TRBJ1-2; 8 bases fit TRBD1. Germline V gene data show CDR1 as DFQATT and CDR2 as SNEGSKA (reference sequence). This CDR3 contains 16 residues. The J segment lost 3 bases and the V segment lost 2 bases, leaving 11 bases of the junction unmatched. CDR3 bases: TGCAGTGCTAGACGTACAGGGGGGAAGACTGACTATGGCTACACCTTC. The encoded protein is CSARRTGGKTDYGYTF.

Many counts were recorded for this clonotype. The chain has TRBV5-1 and TRBJ1-1; weak D call: TRBD1 (5 bases). The germline V gene encodes CDR1 SGHRS and CDR2 YFSETQ. The CDR3 is 15 amino acids. V was shortened by 0 bases and J by 1 base, with 10 bases between the two germline ends. The CDR3 sequence is CASSLDQGGNTEAFF. The CDR3 region has the DNA TGCGCCAGCAGCTTGGATCAGGGAGGGAACACTGAAGCTTTCTTT. Using reference TRBV5-1 and TRBJ1-1 for the parts outside the CDR3, the full variable domain is KAGVTQTPRYLIKTRGQQVTLSCSPISGHRSVSWYQQTPGQGLQFLFEYFSETQRNKGNFPGRFSGRQFSNSRSEMNVSTLELGDSALYLCASSLDQGGNTEAFFGQGTRLTVV.

Ten or more counts support this clonotype. The V and J genes are TRBV6-1 and TRBJ1-1; 8 bases align to TRBD1. The CDR3 covers 14 residues. Germline lookup yields CDR1 MNHNS and CDR2 SASEGT. V lost 4 bases, J lost 4 bases, and 5 bases stayed unmatched. CDR3 sequence: CASSANRGGTEAFF. CDR3 nucleotide sequence: TGTGCCAGCAGTGCAAACAGGGGGGGCACTGAAGCTTTCTTT.

V gene TRBV5-6 combines with J gene TRBJ2-7; D uncertain. The V and J ends lost 2 bases and 2 bases respectively, with 8 bases between them. The CDR3 loop spans 13 amino acids. The germline CDR1 and CDR2 sequences are SGHDT and YYEEEE. The DNA of the CDR3 is TGTGCCAGCAGCTTTAGAATAACCTACGAGCAGTACTTC. Translated: CASSFRITYEQYF.